This passage covers 23 T cell receptor beta chains from one sample sequenced in a study of shared clonotypes between healthy human individuals. TCRdb's table, derived via immunoSEQ multiplex PCR, lists solely in-frame clones and lacks some. The table has about 2.4 million clones, approximately 93% seen once; the top ten hold around 0.37%. The sequenced material came from naive CD4+ T cells from PBMCs. Specified subset: CD45RA+ positively selected. These TCRs come from a man younger than 35 in good health. Some clones in this sample may be carry-over from other donors' samples.

The chain's CDR3 is CASSPPGHSPTDTQYF. CDR3 DNA: TGTGCCAGCAGCCCCCCGGGCCACAGCCCCACAGATACGCAGTATTTT. V and J are TRBV7-9 and TRBJ2-3, with D hard to call. V was clipped by 5 bases and J by 2 bases, with 17 bases between them. Germline-derived CDR1 and CDR2 are SEHNR and FQNEAQ (reference sequence). The CDR3 has 16 amino acids.

The chain links TRBV19 to TRBJ2-3; D not certain. This CDR3 is 14 amino acids long. V lost 8 bases, J lost 3 bases, and 15 bases lay in between. The V gene's germline CDR1 is LNHDA and CDR2 SQIVND (reference sequence). Here the CDR3 DNA reads TGTGCCAGTTCCCCTAGGGCCCAGACAGATACGCAGTATTTT. Its translation is CASSPRAQTDTQYF.

V usage is TRBV5-4 and J usage is TRBJ2-1; tentatively, D is TRBD2 (5 bases). This CDR3 region has 14 residues. From germline, CDR1 is SGHNT and CDR2 YYREEE (reference sequence). Trimming cost V 4 bases and J 10 bases, with 18 bases left between them. This chain's CDR3 is CASSGRVYPDEQFF. As DNA, the CDR3 is TGTGCCAGCAGCGGGCGGGTCTATCCGGACGAGCAGTTCTTC.

The CDR3 is CASSPRGLTDTQYF. The CDR3 nucleotides are TGTGCCAGCAGTCCCAGGGGGCTCACAGATACGCAGTATTTT. The chain links TRBV27 to TRBJ2-3; 8 bases align to TRBD1. The CDR3 is 14 amino acids. Per the germline V gene, CDR1 is MNHEY and CDR2 is SMNVEV (reference sequence). V gave up 5 bases and J gave up 2 bases; unmatched junction bases: 3.

The chain couples TRBV7-9 to TRBJ2-7, with 9 bases fitting TRBD1. The V gene's germline CDR1 is SEHNR and CDR2 FQNEAQ (reference sequence). The CDR3 contains 14 residues. V was clipped by 4 bases and J by 7 bases; unmatched bases: 8. Here the CDR3 reads CASSWGTGNREQYF. CDR3 bases: TGTGCCAGCAGCTGGGGGACAGGGAATAGGGAGCAGTACTTC.

A single count supports this clone. The CDR3 protein is CASSNTRGEKLFF. For the CDR3, the DNA is TGTGCCAGCAGCAATACAAGGGGGGAAAAACTGTTTTTT. This rearrangement joins TRBV7-2 to TRBJ1-4, with a tentative D call TRBD1 (6 bases). V dropped 5 bases and J dropped 8 bases, with 12 bases sitting between them. The germline gives CDR1 SGHTA, CDR2 FQGNSA. The CDR3 is 13 amino acids. The variable domain in full, with the rest retrieved from reference TRBV7-2 and TRBJ1-4, is GAGVSQSPSNKVTEKGKDVELRCDPISGHTALYWYRQSLGQGLEFLIYFQGNSAPDKSGLPSDRFSAERTGGSVSTLTIQRTQQEDSAVYLCASSNTRGEKLFFGSGTQLSVL.

The J gene is TRBJ1-5, the V gene TRBV4-3; D is perhaps TRBD1 (5 bases). V shed 0 bases and J shed 0 bases, with 15 bases lying between them. Germline CDR1 and CDR2: LGHNA and YSLEER. This CDR3 is 18 amino acids long. The CDR3 DNA is TGCGCCAGCAGCCAAGATGGCCCTCGGAGGGGTAGCAATCAGCCCCAGCATTTT. Its translation is CASSQDGPRRGSNQPQHF.

The V gene is TRBV2, the J gene TRBJ2-1; a possible D gene is TRBD1 (6 bases). This CDR3 has 16 amino acids. Germline-derived CDR1 and CDR2 are SNHLY and FYNNEI. Trimming cost V 4 bases and J 0 bases, with 13 bases left between them. The DNA for the CDR3 is TGTGCCAGCAGTGGCTCGACAGGTAGCTCCTACAATGAGCAGTTCTTC. Protein sequence: CASSGSTGSSYNEQFF.

This clone was picked up a small number of times. The chain employs TRBV18 and TRBJ1-1; the D is unclear. CDR3 size: 13 residues. Between the trimmed V and J ends, which lost 6 bases and 5 bases, there was a span of 13 bases. The germline V gene has CDR1 KGHSH and CDR2 LQKENI. The CDR3 protein is CASSPWGRTEAFF. DNA of the CDR3: TGTGCCAGCTCCCCCTGGGGTAGGACTGAAGCTTTCTTT.

The chain recombines TRBV20-1 with TRBJ2-7; D not certain. CDR1 DFQATT and CDR2 SNEGSKA come from the germline V gene (reference sequence). The ends were cut back, 5 bases at V and 6 bases at J, with 11 bases in the middle. CDR3 length: 11 amino acids. The CDR3 DNA follows: TGCAGTGCTCCCCTGGGGTTCGAGCAGTACTTC. Encoded protein: CSAPLGFEQYF.

J is TRBJ2-7 and V is TRBV2, with 9 bases matching TRBD2. This CDR3 is 14 amino acids long. Germline CDR1 is SNHLY and CDR2 is FYNNEI. V was pared by 6 bases and J by 2 bases, with 5 bases of the junction left unmatched. The CDR3, as DNA: TGTGCCAGCAGCGGTAGCGGGAGAACCTACGAGCAGTACTTC. This encodes CASSGSGRTYEQYF.

This clone was recorded once. An end of the junction does not agree with germline; a read error may underlie this. The rearrangement uses TRBV7-2 and TRBJ2-3; TRBD2 is a possible D gene (5 bases). The CDR3 extends over 14 amino acids. Looked up from germline, CDR1 is SGHTA and CDR2 is FQGNSA. Here the CDR3 DNA reads TGTGCCAGCAGCCTAGCTGGGTTTGACGATACGCAGTATTTT. The encoded protein is CASSLAGFDDTQYF. The complete variable domain, with remaining parts taken from reference TRBV7-2 and TRBJ2-3, reads GAGVSQSPSNKVTEKGKDVELRCDPISGHTALYWYRQSLGQGLEFLIYFQGNSAPDKSGLPSDRFSAERTGGSVSTLTIQRTQQEDSAVYLCASSLAGFDDTQYFGPGTRLTVL.

This chain joins TRBV5-1 and TRBJ1-4; unclear D gene. Germline lookup yields CDR1 SGHRS and CDR2 YFSETQ. Trimming removed 3 bases from V and 8 bases from J, with 14 bases in between. This CDR3 is built from 14 residues. The CDR3 protein is CASSSRAYSEKLFF. The CDR3 DNA follows: TGCGCCAGCAGCTCTAGGGCATATAGCGAAAAACTGTTTTTT.

In the case of this clone: The sample holds other DNA sequences that translate to the same CDR3. V is TRBV9 and J is TRBJ1-1, with D tentatively TRBD1 (5 bases). Trimming took off 0 bases at V and 5 bases at J, with 11 bases between the two ends. Germline V lookup: CDR1 SGDLS, CDR2 YYNGEE. The CDR3 has 14 amino acids. CDR3 DNA sequence: TGTGCCAGCAGCGTAGGAGGGGTGGGAACTGAAGCTTTCTTT. Translation: CASSVGGVGTEAFF.

V usage is TRBV27 and J usage is TRBJ2-1, with 7 nucleotides matching TRBD2. V dropped 7 bases and J dropped 5; count of bases not matched to a gene: 11. Per the germline V gene, CDR1 is MNHEY and CDR2 is SMNVEV (reference sequence). The CDR3 spans 15 residues. In DNA form, the CDR3 reads TGTGCCAGCAACCCCTTGGCTAGCGGCAACAATGAGCAGTTCTTC. Amino acid sequence: CASNPLASGNNEQFF.

This clone has a single count. This chain links TRBV25-1 with TRBJ2-2; 8 bases map to TRBD1. The CDR3 has 15 residues. From germline, CDR1 is MGHDK and CDR2 SYGVNS. After removal of 2 bases from V and 6 bases from J, the junction contained 5 bases not matched to a gene. The CDR3 reads CASSEQGAVAGELFF. The CDR3 DNA reads TGTGCCAGCAGTGAACAGGGGGCGGTCGCCGGGGAGCTGTTTTTT. The variable domain in full, with the rest retrieved from reference TRBV25-1 and TRBJ2-2, is EADIYQTPRYLVIGTGKKITLECSQTMGHDKMYWYQQDPGMELHLIHYSYGVNSTEKGDLSSESTVSRIRTEHFPLTLESARPSHTSQYLCASSEQGAVAGELFFGEGSRLTVL.

The chain links TRBV7-3 to TRBJ2-5; 8 nucleotides align to TRBD1. The CDR3 consists of 14 residues. J lost 5 bases, V lost 5 bases, and 7 bases had no gene match. CDR1 is SGHTA, CDR2 FQGTGA, per germline. CDR3 residues: CASSGAGGQETQYF. The CDR3 nucleotides read TGTGCCAGCAGCGGCGCAGGGGGCCAGGAGACCCAGTACTTC. Variable domain in full (rest from reference TRBV7-3 and TRBJ2-5): GAGVSQTPSNKVTEKGKYVELRCDPISGHTALYWYRQSLGQGPEFLIYFQGTGAADDSGLPNDRFFAVRPEGSVSTLKIQRTERGDSAVYLCASSGAGGQETQYFGPGTRLLVL.

This chain links TRBV28 with TRBJ2-7; 9 bases agree with TRBD1. This CDR3 region has 16 residues. With 2 bases clipped from V and 2 bases from J, the junction kept 7 bases outside the gene matches. The germline CDR1 and CDR2 sequences are MDHEN and SYDVKM. DNA for the CDR3: TGTGCCAGCAGTTTAGGGGGGACAGGGCCTCCCTACGAGCAGTACTTC. This translates into CASSLGGTGPPYEQYF.

The J gene is TRBJ2-1, the V gene TRBV11-2; 10 nucleotides align to TRBD2. The CDR3 sequence is 15 residues long. Germline loops: CDR1 SGHAT, CDR2 FQNNGV. J lost 9 bases, V lost 3 bases, and 8 bases had no gene match. CDR3 protein: CASSFSSGRAGEQFF. CDR3 nucleotides: TGTGCCAGCAGCTTCTCCAGCGGGAGGGCCGGTGAGCAGTTCTTC.

This chain joins TRBV30 and TRBJ2-5; TRBD2 is a possible D gene (6 bases). The V gene's germline CDR1 is GTSNPN and CDR2 SVGIG (reference sequence). Trimming stripped 5 bases from V and 3 bases from J, with 7 bases between. The CDR3 extends over 11 amino acids. CDR3: CAWGLKETQYF. The CDR3 bases are TGTGCCTGGGGACTAAAAGAGACCCAGTACTTC.

This clone came up a few times. The chain links TRBV28 to TRBJ2-5, with 11 bases aligning to TRBD2. The V gene's germline CDR1 is MDHEN and CDR2 SYDVKM. The junction had 4 bases not matched to a gene; V was cut back by 5 bases and J by 5 bases. The CDR3 is 14 residues long. As DNA, the CDR3 is TGTGCCAGCAGTCTAGCGGGAGGTTTTGAGACCCAGTACTTC. This codes for CASSLAGGFETQYF. Variable domain in full (rest from reference TRBV28 and TRBJ2-5): DVKVTQSSRYLVKRTGEKVFLECVQDMDHENMFWYRQDPGLGLRLIYFSYDVKMKEKGDIPEGYSVSREKKERFSLILESASTNQTSMYLCASSLAGGFETQYFGPGTRLLVL.

The chain combines TRBV5-1 with TRBJ2-3; 10 bases line up with TRBD1. This CDR3 is built from 17 residues. Germline V gene sequence: CDR1 SGHRS, CDR2 YFSETQ. J was trimmed by 6 bases and V by 0 bases; bases with no gene match: 10. In DNA form, the CDR3 reads TGCGCCAGCAGCTTGGTCGCCGGGACAGGGGTCGGGGATACGCAGTATTTT. It specifies CASSLVAGTGVGDTQYF. The whole variable domain, remainder taken from reference TRBV5-1 and TRBJ2-3, is KAGVTQTPRYLIKTRGQQVTLSCSPISGHRSVSWYQQTPGQGLQFLFEYFSETQRNKGNFPGRFSGRQFSNSRSEMNVSTLELGDSALYLCASSLVAGTGVGDTQYFGPGTRLTVL.

The chain employs TRBV2 and TRBJ2-2; D possibly corresponds to TRBD1 (5 bases). The CDR3 is made up of 15 amino acids. CDR1 is SNHLY and CDR2 is FYNNEI in the germline V gene. The V end was cut by 4 bases, the J end by 5 bases, with 14 bases between. This chain's CDR3 is CASSVGQGWTGELFF. DNA of the CDR3: TGTGCCAGCAGTGTGGGCCAGGGCTGGACCGGGGAGCTGTTTTTT.